The clone carrying this T cell receptor (beta chain) was counted many times. Its antigen is as yet unknown. The germline CDR1 and CDR2 sequences are MNHEY and SVGEGT. Trimming cost V 6 bases and J 0 bases, with 11 bases left between them. The CDR3 contains 14 residues. This sample is drawn from a study of Graves' ophthalmopathy and Graves' hyperthyroidism. Study-level information: The blood sample was drawn at first diagnosis and before any treatment.

Study-level results: Separation of ophthalmopathy from stable hyperthyroidism was achieved by a 13-signature model, at approximately 90% sensitivity and roughly 80% specificity.

RNA served as the template for amplifying TCR beta CDR3 regions. HTBI primers served in a first-round RT-PCR, which a second-round multiplex PCR followed. TCRdb independently ran MiXCR on the multiplex PCR reads; one entry per CDR3 protein. The sample consists of about 400,000 distinct CDR3 sequences, about a sixth of them appearing once. V usage is TRBV6-2 or TRBV6-3 and J usage is TRBJ1-1; D is undetermined. Input material: peripheral blood. The receptor was derived from a young woman with Graves' ophthalmopathy. The CDR3 reads CASSFRRMNTEAFF. The DNA of the CDR3 is TGTGCCAGCAGCTTCCGACGGATGAACACTGAAGCTTTCTTT.